A selection of T cell receptor beta chains follows, all from one sample in a study of OX40 agonist ivuxolimab in advanced cancers. Some clones are missing from TCRdb's copy, which holds only in-frame ones; the method was immunoSEQ multiplex PCR. This table has about 96,000 clones, 90% appearing once. The sequenced sample was CD4+ or CD8+ T cells sorted from blood, obtained in a trial of the OX40 agonist ivuxolimab. Receptors were obtained from an adult with an advanced solid tumor such as melanoma, head and neck, liver or kidney cancer. CDR3s include the opening cysteine and the closing phenylalanine or tryptophan. Clone size, where shown, is once, few, many, or a class for clones that have expanded.

j_gene,abundance,v_gene,CDR3aa
.,.,TRBV6-5,CASRRTGAEQYF
TRBJ1-2,.,TRBV27,CASSPQGAGNYGYTF
TRBJ2-1,.,TRBV7-6,CASSLGGTSDNEQFF
TRBJ2-2,.,TRBV28,CASSLRLAGLNPNTGELFF
TRBJ1-1,few,TRBV7-2,CASSLYRNTEAFF
TRBJ2-5,.,TRBV9,CASSVRAGTYQETQYF
TRBJ2-7,.,TRBV6-1,CASSHLDRGLDEQYF
TRBJ1-5,.,TRBV10-3,CAISESGNWAGGGQPQHF
TRBJ2-1,once,TRBV5-4,CASSRSFRSSYNEQFF
TRBJ2-5,.,TRBV6-5,CASSYRRGGQETQYF
TRBJ1-2,.,TRBV28,CASRPRRGRINYGYTF
TRBJ1-2,.,TRBV28,CASSLGTANYGYTF
TRBJ1-1,.,TRBV5-8,CASSLAPGHIPEAFF
TRBJ2-3,.,TRBV7-2,CASSLDRTDTQYF
TRBJ2-7,.,TRBV7-9,CASSSTSSGIFYEQYF